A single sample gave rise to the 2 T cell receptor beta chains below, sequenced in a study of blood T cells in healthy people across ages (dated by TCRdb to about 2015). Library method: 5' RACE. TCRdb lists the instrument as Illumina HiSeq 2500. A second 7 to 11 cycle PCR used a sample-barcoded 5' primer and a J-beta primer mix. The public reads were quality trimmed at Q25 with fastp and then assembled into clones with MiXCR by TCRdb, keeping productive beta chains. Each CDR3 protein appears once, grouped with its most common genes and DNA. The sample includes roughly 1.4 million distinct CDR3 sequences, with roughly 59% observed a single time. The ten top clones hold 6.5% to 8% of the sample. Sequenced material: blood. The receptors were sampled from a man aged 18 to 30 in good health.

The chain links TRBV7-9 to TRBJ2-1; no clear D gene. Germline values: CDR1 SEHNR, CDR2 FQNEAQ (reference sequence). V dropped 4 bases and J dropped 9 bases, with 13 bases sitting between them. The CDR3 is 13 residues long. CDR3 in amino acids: CASSSPAAGEQFF. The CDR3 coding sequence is TGTGCCAGCAGCTCCCCGGCAGCAGGTGAGCAGTTCTTC.

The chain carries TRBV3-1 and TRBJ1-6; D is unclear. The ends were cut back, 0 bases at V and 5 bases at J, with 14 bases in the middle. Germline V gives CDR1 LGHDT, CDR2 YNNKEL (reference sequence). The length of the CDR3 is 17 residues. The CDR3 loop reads CASSQEGGGPDNSPLHF. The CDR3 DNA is TGTGCCAGCAGCCAAGAAGGTGGTGGACCGGATAATTCACCCCTCCACTTT.